Shown below are 24 T cell receptor beta chains from a single sample sequenced in a study of T cell repertoires in cytomegalovirus infection. Antigens for these TCRs are unknown. TCRdb reprocessed the reads with MiXCR, giving one entry per CDR3 protein. The sample carries approximately 110,000 distinct CDR3 sequences, roughly two fifths recorded once. The starting material was CD8+ T cells from cultured PBMCs, obtained from culture after CMV antigen stimulation. The receptors originated from a human donor in good health (CMV status not recorded). Some clones in this sample may be carry-over from other donors' samples.

This clonotype came up a few times. V and J are TRBV7-9 and TRBJ1-1; D may be TRBD1 (5 bases). The V end lost 5 bases, the J end lost 10 bases, and 17 bases lay between the germline ends. This CDR3 region has 13 residues. The V gene's germline CDR1 is SEHNR and CDR2 FQNEAQ (reference sequence). The CDR3 nucleotides read TGTGCCAGCAGCCCAATATTCACCCAGGGAGCTTTCTTT. Its translation: CASSPIFTQGAFF.

The chain uses TRBV7-9 and TRBJ1-1; perhaps TRBD1 as D (6 bases). This CDR3 contains 12 residues. Trimming took off 11 bases at V and 8 bases at J, with 18 bases between the two ends. CDR1 SEHNR and CDR2 FQNEAQ come from the germline V gene (reference sequence). CDR3 region: CALAGGPDEAFF. As DNA, the CDR3 is TGTGCCCTAGCGGGGGGGCCCGACGAAGCTTTCTTT.

The J gene is TRBJ2-5, the V gene TRBV5-8, with D unclear. CDR3 length equals 12 residues. Trimming took off 4 bases at V and 7 bases at J, with 11 bases between the two ends. Germline CDR1 SGHTS, CDR2 YDEGEE. This CDR3 reads CASSPSSVTQYF. Here the CDR3 DNA reads TGTGCCAGCAGCCCATCCAGCGTGACCCAGTACTTC. The whole variable domain, filled in from reference TRBV5-8 and TRBJ2-5, reads EAGVTQSPTHLIKTRGQQATLRCSPISGHTSVYWYQQALGLGLQFLLWYDEGEERNRGNFPPRFSGRQFPNYSSELNVNALELEDSALYLCASSPSSVTQYFGPGTRLLVL.

The chain couples TRBV7-4 to TRBJ1-1; D unclear. With 1 base removed from V and 10 bases from J, the gap between germline ends came to 10 bases. Germline values: CDR1 SGHVT, CDR2 SQSDAQ. The CDR3 length is 12 residues. The CDR3 DNA is TGTGCCAGCAGCTTAGGGGCGTCCGGAGCTTTCTTT. This gives the protein CASSLGASGAFF.

The chain is built from TRBV6-5 and TRBJ2-7, with a weak D call TRBD2 (5 bases). The CDR3 is made up of 13 amino acids. Germline V gene sequence: CDR1 MNHEY, CDR2 SVGAGI. With 5 bases removed from V and 5 bases from J, the gap between germline ends came to 13 bases. CDR3 residues: CASSLPGSNEQYF. For the CDR3, the DNA is TGTGCCAGCAGTCTACCTGGGAGTAACGAGCAGTACTTC.

The chain is built from TRBV10-3 and TRBJ2-1; D may match TRBD1 or TRBD2 (5 bases each). CDR1 is ENHRY and CDR2 is SYGVKD in the germline V gene. The CDR3 runs 15 residues. The ends were cut back, 4 bases at V and 10 bases at J, with 20 bases in the middle. The CDR3 protein is CAISGRDEGPREQFF. The CDR3, as DNA: TGTGCCATCAGTGGCCGGGACGAGGGCCCGCGGGAGCAGTTCTTC.

This clonotype was picked up one time. The chain has TRBV2 and TRBJ2-2, with 8 bases matching TRBD2. This CDR3 has 16 amino acids. V lost 6 bases to trimming and J lost 3 bases; unmatched junction nucleotides: 9. From germline, CDR1 is SNHLY and CDR2 FYNNEI. CDR3 protein: CASSQAGTRDTGELFF. The CDR3 coding sequence is TGTGCCAGCAGCCAAGCCGGGACTAGGGACACCGGGGAGCTGTTTTTT.

The rearrangement joins TRBV5-7 to TRBJ2-1; possibly TRBD1 or TRBD2 for D (6 bases each). TRBV5-7 is an ORF for which the function is uncertain. CDR3 length equals 17 residues. The V and J ends lost 0 bases and 3 bases respectively, with 16 bases between them. CDR3: CASSLGLGGRDYNEQFF. The CDR3, as DNA: TGTGCCAGCAGCTTGGGGTTAGGGGGGCGAGACTACAATGAGCAGTTCTTC.

The chain has TRBV19 and TRBJ2-1; 8 bases match TRBD2. The germline V gene has CDR1 LNHDA and CDR2 SQIVND (reference sequence). The CDR3 is 20 residues long. V shed 0 bases, J shed 4 bases, and the junction held 17 bases outside the gene matches. CDR3 sequence: CASSIEKNHKTGGPYNEQFF. DNA for the CDR3: TGTGCCAGTAGTATAGAAAAAAATCACAAAACGGGGGGGCCTTACAATGAGCAGTTCTTC.

V usage is TRBV2 and J usage is TRBJ1-3; no definite D call. With 6 bases removed from V and 8 bases from J, the gap between germline ends came to 11 bases. The length of the CDR3 is 12 residues. Germline V gene sequence: CDR1 SNHLY, CDR2 FYNNEI. CDR3 DNA: TGTGCCAGCAGACCGCCCATGGACACCATATATTTT. This translates into CASRPPMDTIYF.

The chain couples TRBV7-3 to TRBJ1-1; D unresolved. The CDR3 extends over 15 amino acids. Germline CDR1 is SGHTA and CDR2 is FQGTGA. Trimming stripped 5 bases from V and 4 bases from J, with 17 bases between. The chain's CDR3 is CASSPPFEQSTEAFF. CDR3 in DNA: TGTGCCAGCAGCCCGCCTTTTGAACAGTCCACTGAAGCTTTCTTT.

The V gene is TRBV12-3 or TRBV12-4, the J gene TRBJ1-5, with D possibly TRBD1 on 5 matching bases. The CDR3 has 13 amino acids. With 8 bases removed from V and 2 bases from J, the gap between germline ends came to 10 bases. The CDR3 sequence: CASSWDGNQPQHF. The CDR3 nucleotides read TGTGCCAGCTCGTGGGACGGCAATCAGCCCCAGCATTTT.

The chain joins TRBV6-6 to TRBJ2-2, with D perhaps TRBD2 (6 bases). This CDR3 has 14 residues. Trimming removed 5 bases from V and 6 bases from J, with 13 bases in between. The germline CDR1 and CDR2 sequences are MNHNY and SVGAGI (reference sequence). The CDR3 loop is CASSSAGGAGELFF. The CDR3 nucleotides are TGTGCCAGCAGTAGCGCCGGAGGGGCCGGGGAGCTGTTTTTT.

The chain combines TRBV11-1 with TRBJ1-1; a possible D gene is TRBD1 (5 bases). Trimming took 2 bases from V and 4 from J, leaving 11 bases between them. The CDR3 consists of 14 residues. From germline, CDR1 is SGHAT and CDR2 FQDESV (reference sequence). The CDR3 loop reads CASSLWGSGTEAFF. The CDR3 DNA reads TGTGCCAGCAGCTTATGGGGGTCGGGCACTGAAGCTTTCTTT.

The rearrangement uses TRBV2 and TRBJ2-7, with D perhaps TRBD1 (5 bases). Looked up from germline, CDR1 is SNHLY and CDR2 is FYNNEI. The CDR3 has 15 amino acids. V was clipped by 2 bases and J by 2 bases, with 13 bases between them. The CDR3 DNA sequence: TGTGCCAGCAGTGAAACGTCAGGGTTGCCCTACGAGCAGTACTTC. Translation: CASSETSGLPYEQYF.

V usage is TRBV12-3 or TRBV12-4 and J usage is TRBJ2-1, with D tentatively TRBD2 (6 bases). Trimming stripped 2 bases from V and 8 bases from J, with 7 bases between. The CDR3 is 12 amino acids. CDR3 nucleotide sequence: TGTGCCAGCAGTTTACGCGGGGATGAGCAGTTCTTC. This translates into CASSLRGDEQFF.

Concerning this clonotype itself: A read error may produce the germline difference seen at one junction end. The chain combines TRBV7-6 with TRBJ1-2; D call uncertain. CDR3 length equals 14 residues. The germline V gene encodes CDR1 SGHVS and CDR2 FNYEAQ. The CDR3 loop reads CASSFDPCNYGYAF. The CDR3 nucleotides read TGTGCCAGCAGCTTTGACCCGTGTAACTATGGCTACGCCTTC. Full variable domain (missing parts from reference TRBV7-6 and TRBJ1-2): GAGVSQSPRYKVTKRGQDVALRCDPISGHVSLYWYRQALGQGPEFLTYFNYEAQQDKSGLPNDRFSAERPEGSISTLTIQRTEQRDSAMYRCASSFDPCNYGYAFGSGTRLTVV.

This clonotype has just a few counts. The chain couples TRBV12-3 or TRBV12-4 to TRBJ1-4; the D is unclear. V lost 3 bases and J lost 7, with 15 bases in between. The CDR3 spans 15 residues. The CDR3 nucleotides are TGTGCCAGCAGTTTTAACCCCTTGGCAAGTGAAAAACTGTTTTTT. It specifies CASSFNPLASEKLFF.

This chain links TRBV12-3 or TRBV12-4 with TRBJ1-2; the D gene is possibly TRBD1 (6 bases). V was shortened by 6 bases and J by 7 bases, with 15 bases between the two germline ends. This CDR3 comprises 13 residues. This chain's CDR3 is CASSVGGTAGYTF. CDR3 sequence (DNA): TGTGCCAGCAGCGTAGGGGGGACGGCTGGCTACACCTTC.

This clonotype came up many times. This rearrangement joins TRBV12-3 or TRBV12-4 to TRBJ2-7; possibly TRBD1 for D (6 bases). The CDR3 loop spans 13 amino acids. Trimming cost V 5 bases and J 3 bases, with 11 bases left between them. CDR3 region: CASSLGTFYEQYF. In DNA, the CDR3 is TGTGCCAGCAGTCTCGGGACATTCTACGAGCAGTACTTC.

This chain connects TRBV5-4 to TRBJ2-3, with 10 nucleotides matching TRBD1. The CDR3 is 15 amino acids. V trimming: 5 bases; J trimming: 3 bases; junction bases outside the gene matches: 6. The germline V gene has CDR1 SGHNT and CDR2 YYREEE (reference sequence). CDR3 loop: CASSYLGQGTDTQYF. CDR3 DNA sequence: TGTGCCAGCAGTTACTTGGGACAGGGGACAGATACGCAGTATTTT. Full variable domain (outside the CDR3, taken from reference TRBV5-4 and TRBJ2-3): ETGVTQSPTHLIKTRGQQVTLRCSSQSGHNTVSWYQQALGQGPQFIFQYYREEENGRGNFPPRFSGLQFPNYSSELNVNALELDDSALYLCASSYLGQGTDTQYFGPGTRLTVL.

The chain recombines TRBV15 with TRBJ2-1; TRBD1 aligns across 9 bases. CDR3 length equals 16 residues. The germline V gene has CDR1 LNHNV and CDR2 YYDKDF (reference sequence). V trimming: 4 bases; J trimming: 6 bases; junction bases outside the gene matches: 10. CDR3 bases: TGTGCCACCAGCACTTCACAGGGGGCGCGTTTCAATGAGCAGTTCTTC. Its translation: CATSTSQGARFNEQFF.

Details on this clonotype: This could be a read error, since a much larger clone is one nucleotide away. This chain connects TRBV27 to TRBJ1-1; TRBD1 aligns across 7 bases. Germline trimming cut 3 bases from V and 6 bases from J; bases unmatched to any gene: 10. The CDR3 totals 15 residues. Germline CDR1 MNHEY, CDR2 SMNVEV (reference sequence). The CDR3 region is CASSFSIGGGAEAFF. In DNA, the CDR3 is TGTGCCAGCAGTTTTAGTATAGGGGGCGGGGCTGAAGCTTTCTTT.

The chain combines TRBV2 with TRBJ2-5, with D perhaps being TRBD1 or TRBD2 (5 bases each). Germline V lookup: CDR1 SNHLY, CDR2 FYNNEI. CDR3 length equals 14 residues. Between the trimmed V and J ends, which lost 6 bases and 4 bases, there was a span of 15 bases. The CDR3 region is CASREPRGAETQYF. The CDR3 nucleotides read TGTGCCAGCAGGGAACCGAGGGGAGCAGAGACCCAGTACTTC.